This T cell receptor beta chain was documented in a study of Ad26.COV2.S vaccination and SARS-CoV-2 variants. This CDR3 is 17 amino acids long. After removal of 2 bases from V and 2 bases from J, the junction contained 7 bases not matched to a gene. Germline V CDR1 and CDR2: KGHSH, LQKENI. Treatment in this sample: about 20 received Ad26.COV2.S at low or high dose, single or two shots; about 5 received placebo; per-sample allocation not given. On day 63 after the first injection, vaccine and placebo recipients gave samples. Assay: immunoSEQ multiplex PCR; the TCRdb copy retains only in-frame clones and omits some. Seen here are some 640,000 clones, around 89% observed once, and the top ten hold 1.5%.

The input for sequencing was peripheral blood, taken in a trial of Ad26.COV2.S vaccine versus placebo. V is TRBV18 and J is TRBJ1-1, with TRBD1 matching 11 bases. The clonotype comes from a person between 18 and 59 years old who received the Ad26.COV2.S COVID-19 vaccine or a placebo. CDR3 DNA sequence: TGTGCCAGCTCACCAAGGACAGGGGGCGCGCTTAACACTGAAGCTTTCTTT. This translates into CASSPRTGGALNTEAFF.